This T cell receptor (beta chain) was identified in a study of PD-1 blockade in classical Hodgkin lymphoma. The CDR3 sequence is 16 residues long. The V gene end was trimmed by 0 bases and the J gene end by 0 bases; junction bases not matched to a gene: 2. Germline V gene sequence: CDR1 KGHSH, CDR2 LQKENI. Overall study results and limits: Baseline TCR diversity was reportedly lower in newly diagnosed patients than in healthy donors. It was reported as lower still in relapsed/refractory patients.

As to this clone: As yet, its antigen is unknown.

This table comes from immunoSEQ multiplex PCR, and its TCRdb copy is limited to in-frame clones, with some not included. The sample records roughly 150,000 clones, around 73% being singletons. Brentuximab vedotin exposure varied among the patients, all of whom had relapsed after autologous stem cell transplantation. Material: peripheral blood mononuclear cells (PBMCs), obtained before the second cycle of nivolumab. The rearrangement joins TRBV18 to TRBJ2-4; 7 bases agree with TRBD2. This receptor was taken from a human donor with classical Hodgkin lymphoma. Here the CDR3 reads CASSPPLAVAKNIQYF. The CDR3 DNA reads as TGTGCCAGCTCACCACCCCTAGCGGTAGCCAAAAACATTCAGTACTTC. The full variable domain, in which reference TRBV18 and TRBJ2-4 provide the parts outside the CDR3, is NAGVMQNPRHLVRRRGQEARLRCSPMKGHSHVYWYRQLPEEGLKFMVYLQKENIIDESGMPKERFSAEFPKEGPSILRIQQVVRGDSAAYFCASSPPLAVAKNIQYFGAGTRLSVL.